The present TCR beta chain was sequenced within a study of monozygotic twins with inflammatory bowel disease. General study findings and limits: Background noise in patient repertoires may stem from differing immunosuppressive treatments. For IBD patients, clonotypes shared with others were fewer than for healthy twins, especially with disease activity.

Turning to this clonotype: Its antigen is still unknown.

Both the TCRalpha cDNA and the TCRbeta cDNA were taken through two nested PCRs, lasting approximately 16 and 9 cycles. TCRdb re-called the 5' RACE reads; every CDR3 protein appears as one record, without DNA. The sample table sets out around 450,000 distinct CDR3 sequences. There are 15 residues in the CDR3. The germline CDR1 and CDR2 sequences are SGDLS and YYNGEE. The source is a human donor with ulcerative colitis or Crohn's disease, or a healthy co-twin of an affected twin (not recorded which). The material sequenced was blood. This chain uses TRBV9 with TRBJ2-5; TCRdb outputs TRBD1, but without DNA this stays unchecked. The CDR3 here is CASSVARLPGETQYF.